The 21 T cell receptor beta chains reported below all come from one sample, sequenced in a study of T cell responses to AZD1222 COVID-19 vaccine. Profiling relied on immunoSEQ multiplex PCR, and the TCRdb table lists in-frame clones only, not all of them. The sample has about 140,000 clones, about 94% seen once. The sequencing here drew on peripheral blood, taken on day 0 of AZD1222 vaccination. Receptors originate from an adult in good health.

This clone was observed a handful of times. This rearrangement joins TRBV28 to TRBJ2-7, with TRBD2 identical over 10 bases. The CDR3 is 14 residues long. Germline CDR1 reads MDHEN; CDR2 reads SYDVKM. The J segment lost 3 bases and the V segment lost 6 bases, leaving 5 bases of the junction unmatched. The CDR3, as DNA: TGTGCCAGCAGCAGGACTAGCGGATTCTACGAGCAGTACTTC. Its translation is CASSRTSGFYEQYF.

The V and J genes are TRBV19 and TRBJ2-7; TRBD2 might be the D (7 bases). The CDR3 spans 15 residues. Germline V gives CDR1 LNHDA, CDR2 SQIVND (reference sequence). Trimming pared 8 bases from V and 6 bases from J, leaving 23 bases between. CDR3 region: CASQYRAGELGEQYF. CDR3 DNA sequence: TGTGCCAGTCAGTACAGGGCGGGAGAATTGGGCGAGCAGTACTTC.

CDR3 DNA: TGTGCCTGGAGTGCGGATCCCGGGGAGCTGTTTTTT. It codes for CAWSADPGELFF. The J gene is TRBJ2-2, the V gene TRBV30, with D uncertain. V was shortened by 1 base and J by 6 bases, with 6 bases between the two germline ends. In germline, CDR1 is GTSNPN, CDR2 SVGIG (reference sequence). This CDR3 contains 12 residues.

The V gene is TRBV30, the J gene TRBJ1-5; D not certain. CDR3 size: 12 residues. Germline assignment: CDR1 GTSNPN and CDR2 SVGIG (reference sequence). Trimming stripped 0 bases from V and 0 bases from J, with 0 bases between. The CDR3: CAWSVSNQPQHF. The CDR3 DNA sequence: TGTGCCTGGAGTGTTAGCAATCAGCCCCAGCATTTT. Full variable domain (missing parts from reference TRBV30 and TRBJ1-5): SQTIHQWPATLVQPVGSPLSLECTVEGTSNPNLYWYRQAAGRGLQLLFYSVGIGQISSEVPQNLSASRPQDRQFILSSKKLLLSDSGFYLCAWSVSNQPQHFGDGTRLSIL.

J is TRBJ1-2 and V is TRBV28; 8 bases are a match to TRBD1. Germline CDR1 is MDHEN and CDR2 is SYDVKM. J gave up 4 bases and V 5 bases, and 6 bases lay outside the gene matches. The CDR3 totals 14 residues. The CDR3 nucleotides are TGTGCCAGCAGTCCTCCAGGACAGGGCTATGGCTACACCTTC. Translation: CASSPPGQGYGYTF.

The chain links TRBV20-1 to TRBJ2-1, with D perhaps given as TRBD1 or TRBD2 (5 bases each). CDR1 is DFQATT and CDR2 is SNEGSKA in the germline V gene (reference sequence). With 3 bases removed from V and 8 bases from J, the gap between germline ends came to 17 bases. This CDR3 is 14 amino acids long. The chain's CDR3 is CSASFAGGAHEQFF. DNA for the CDR3: TGCAGTGCTAGTTTCGCGGGTGGGGCCCATGAGCAGTTCTTC.

In this sample, this clone turned up once. Written as DNA, the CDR3 is TGTGCCAGCAGTCCCGGGACGGGCTCCTACGAGCAGTACTTC. Translating gives CASSPGTGSYEQYF. This chain joins TRBV6-5 and TRBJ2-7; D assignment may be TRBD1 or TRBD2 (5 bases each). Germline V CDR1 and CDR2: MNHEY, SVGAGI. Trimming left V 5 bases short and J 0 bases short, with 11 bases between. This CDR3 comprises 14 residues.

The chain uses TRBV7-9 and TRBJ1-1, with D possibly TRBD1 on 5 matching bases. CDR1 is SEHNR and CDR2 is FQNEAQ in the germline V gene (reference sequence). Trimming took 8 bases from V and 1 from J, leaving 20 bases between them. CDR3 length: 16 residues. This CDR3 reads CASGVGTVSANTEAFF. The CDR3 DNA reads TGTGCCAGCGGAGTTGGGACGGTGAGTGCGAACACTGAAGCTTTCTTT.

This CDR3 is CASSIGGAQLEQYF. For the CDR3, the DNA is TGTGCCAGTAGTATAGGCGGGGCCCAGCTCGAGCAGTACTTC. V usage is TRBV19 and J usage is TRBJ2-7, with D perhaps matching TRBD2 (6 bases). The germline CDR1 and CDR2 sequences are LNHDA and SQIVND (reference sequence). V was trimmed by 1 base and J by 6 bases, leaving 13 bases between them. The CDR3 has 14 residues.

The chain couples TRBV3-1 (or the pseudogene TRBV3-2) to TRBJ2-5, with D possibly being TRBD2 (6 bases). Trimming removed 6 bases from V and 10 bases from J, with 12 bases in between. The CDR3 is 11 residues long. The germline gives CDR1 LGHDT, CDR2 YNNKEL (reference sequence). In DNA form, the CDR3 reads TGTGCCAGCAGGATAGGGACTCTCCAGTACTTC. This encodes CASRIGTLQYF.

The chain links TRBV3-1 (or the pseudogene TRBV3-2) to TRBJ1-2; the D gene is possibly TRBD1 (6 bases). CDR1 is LGHDT and CDR2 is YNNKEL in the germline V gene (reference sequence). Trimming removed 3 bases at V and 7 bases at J, with 15 bases between. The CDR3 totals 14 residues. The CDR3, as DNA: TGTGCCAGCAGCCACCAGGACAGAAGTCCTGGCTACACCTTC. It translates to CASSHQDRSPGYTF.

This clone has only one observation. This rearrangement joins TRBV19 to TRBJ1-1; D may be TRBD1 (5 bases). Germline V gene lookup returns CDR1 LNHDA and CDR2 SQIVND (reference sequence). The CDR3 runs to 13 residues. V lost 6 bases and J 4 bases, leaving 12 bases between the germline ends. CDR3 nucleotides: TGTGCCAGTAGATTGGACATAGCCACTGAAGCTTTCTTT. Residues: CASRLDIATEAFF.

V usage is TRBV7-9 and J usage is TRBJ2-2; TRBD1 agrees at 10 bases. The J segment lost 4 bases and the V segment lost 0 bases, leaving 5 bases of the junction unmatched. The CDR3 contains 17 residues. Germline V CDR1 and CDR2: SEHNR, FQNEAQ (reference sequence). CDR3 protein: CASSLAGTGDGTGELFF. The CDR3 DNA is TGTGCCAGCAGCTTAGCGGGGACAGGGGATGGCACCGGGGAGCTGTTTTTT.

The chain combines TRBV6-4 with TRBJ1-1; D not certain. The germline V and J ends were trimmed by 5 bases and 4 bases, with 11 bases remaining between them. Germline V gene sequence: CDR1 MRHNA, CDR2 SNTAGT. The CDR3 contains 13 residues. In nucleotides, the CDR3 is TGTGCCAGCAGTAACGGACGGGGCACTGAAGCTTTCTTT. It translates to CASSNGRGTEAFF.

This sequence joins TRBV5-4 and TRBJ2-5; 8 bases agree with TRBD1. The CDR3 contains 14 residues. Germline CDR1 reads SGHNT; CDR2 reads YYREEE (reference sequence). V shed 6 bases, J shed 5 bases, and the junction held 9 bases outside the gene matches. The CDR3 DNA sequence: TGTGCCAGCAACAAAGGACAGGGCGTGGAGACCCAGTACTTC. Translating gives CASNKGQGVETQYF.

This chain joins TRBV5-4 and TRBJ1-2; D gene ambiguous. Looked up from germline, CDR1 is SGHNT and CDR2 is YYREEE (reference sequence). This CDR3 has 14 amino acids. V was pared by 2 bases and J by 2 bases, with 10 bases between. The DNA for the CDR3 is TGTGCCAGCAGCTTACAGAGCATAAACTATGGCTACACCTTC. Its translation: CASSLQSINYGYTF. The variable domain in full, completed from reference TRBV5-4 and TRBJ1-2, reads ETGVTQSPTHLIKTRGQQVTLRCSSQSGHNTVSWYQQALGQGPQFIFQYYREEENGRGNFPPRFSGLQFPNYSSELNVNALELDDSALYLCASSLQSINYGYTFGSGTRLTVV.

This clone was counted a few times. J is TRBJ2-2 and V is TRBV29-1, with TRBD2 as a possible D gene (6 bases). The CDR3 runs 15 residues. From germline, CDR1 is SQVTM and CDR2 ANQGSEA. V shed 2 bases and J shed 5 bases, with 15 bases lying between them. The CDR3 coding sequence is TGCAGCGTTGAACCTCAAGGAGGGGAAACCGGGGAGCTGTTTTTT. It codes for CSVEPQGGETGELFF.

The chain has TRBV12-3 or TRBV12-4 and TRBJ2-3; D remains unclear. This CDR3 is built from 13 residues. V was cut by 6 bases and J by 4 bases, with 11 bases left in between. In DNA, the CDR3 is TGTGCCAGCAGCCCCCCGGGCCCAGATACGCAGTATTTT. This encodes CASSPPGPDTQYF.

In DNA, the CDR3 is TGTGCCAGCAGCGTAGATATAGGGTACGTCGGGGAGCTGTTTTTT. As protein: CASSVDIGYVGELFF. The V gene is TRBV9, the J gene TRBJ2-2, with no clear D. This CDR3 has 15 amino acids. The germline gives CDR1 SGDLS, CDR2 YYNGEE. Trimming pared 0 bases from V and 7 bases from J, leaving 13 bases between.

The chain recombines TRBV30 with TRBJ1-2; D not resolved. Looked up from germline, CDR1 is GTSNPN and CDR2 is SVGIG (reference sequence). The V gene lost 4 bases and the J gene lost 8 bases, with 17 bases spanning the gap. This CDR3 comprises 13 residues. CDR3 in DNA: TGTGCCTGGATAGAGGACTCCGTATACGGCTACACCTTC. It encodes CAWIEDSVYGYTF.

The V call is TRBV28, the J call TRBJ1-5, with 10 nucleotides matching TRBD1. Trimming removed 7 bases from V and 5 bases from J; junction bases left unmatched: 8. Germline CDR1 reads MDHEN; CDR2 reads SYDVKM. This CDR3 spans 15 amino acids. The CDR3 DNA is TGTGCCAGCACCCCGGACAGGGGGGAGGATCAGCCCCAGCATTTT. It specifies CASTPDRGEDQPQHF.